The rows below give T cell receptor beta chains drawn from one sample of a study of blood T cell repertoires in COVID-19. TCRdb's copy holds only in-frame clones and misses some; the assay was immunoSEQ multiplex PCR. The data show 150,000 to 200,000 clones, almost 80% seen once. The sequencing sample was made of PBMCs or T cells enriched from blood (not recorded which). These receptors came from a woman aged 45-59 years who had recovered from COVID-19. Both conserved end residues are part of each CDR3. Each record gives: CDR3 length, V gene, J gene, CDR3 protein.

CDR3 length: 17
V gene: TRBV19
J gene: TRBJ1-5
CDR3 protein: CASSTITGTGGNQPQHF

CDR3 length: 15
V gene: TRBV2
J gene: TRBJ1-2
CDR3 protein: CASSEALQGVYGYTF

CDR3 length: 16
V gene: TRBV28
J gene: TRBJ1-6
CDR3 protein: CASSSEGQGYNSPLHF

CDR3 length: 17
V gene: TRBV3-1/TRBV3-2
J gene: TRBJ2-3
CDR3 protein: CASSQRLAGEGPDTQYF

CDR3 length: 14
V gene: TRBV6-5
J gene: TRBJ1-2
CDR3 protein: CASTMDRGRYGYTF

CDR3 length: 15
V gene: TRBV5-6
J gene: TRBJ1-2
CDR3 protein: CASSLVSAEGGGYTF

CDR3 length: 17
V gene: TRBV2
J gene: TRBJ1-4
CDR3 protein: CASSEAGRQSGEEKLFF

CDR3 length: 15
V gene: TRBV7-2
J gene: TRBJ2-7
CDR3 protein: CASRPDLAGIYEQYF

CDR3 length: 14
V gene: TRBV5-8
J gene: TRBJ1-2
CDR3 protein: CASSSKGQFYGYTF

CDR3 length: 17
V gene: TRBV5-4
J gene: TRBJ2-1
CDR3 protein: CASSRASSGTSYNEQFF

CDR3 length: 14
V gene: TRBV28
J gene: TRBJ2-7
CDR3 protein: CASSFTGGRYEQYF

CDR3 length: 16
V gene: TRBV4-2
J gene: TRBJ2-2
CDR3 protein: CASSHYGTGNTGELFF

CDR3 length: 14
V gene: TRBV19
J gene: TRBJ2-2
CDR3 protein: CASMGASWVGELFF

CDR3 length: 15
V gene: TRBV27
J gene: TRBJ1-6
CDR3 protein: CASATWSSYNSPLHF

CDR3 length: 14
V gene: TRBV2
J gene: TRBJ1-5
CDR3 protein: CASSRTGANQPQHF

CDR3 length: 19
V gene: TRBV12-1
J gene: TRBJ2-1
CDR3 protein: CASSFAGTSGRAGHNEQFF

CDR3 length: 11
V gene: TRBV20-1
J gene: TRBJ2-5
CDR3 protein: CSAPSLETQYF

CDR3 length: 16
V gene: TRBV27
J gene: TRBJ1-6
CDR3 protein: CASSFLRGSKNSPLHF

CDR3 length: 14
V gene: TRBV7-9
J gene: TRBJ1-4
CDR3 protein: CASSRWGVGEKLFF

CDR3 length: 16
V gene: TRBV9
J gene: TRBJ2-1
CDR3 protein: CASSEGLATRRNEQFF

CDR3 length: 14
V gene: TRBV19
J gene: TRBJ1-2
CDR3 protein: CASSMVGRPGGYTF